These 19 T cell receptor beta chains were sequenced from one sample in a study of radiotherapy plus CTLA-4 blockade in lung cancer. The repertoire was sequenced with immunoSEQ multiplex PCR; TCRdb's copy has only in-frame clones and lacks some. The data show about 97,000 clones, about four fifths seen once. Sample: peripheral blood, taken from a patient treated with radiotherapy plus ipilimumab. The receptors come from a human donor with non-small cell lung cancer who had a partial response to radiotherapy plus ipilimumab. Some clones in this sample may be carry-over from other donors' samples.

The chain carries TRBV4-3 and TRBJ2-6, with D hard to call. This CDR3 has 16 amino acids. With 0 bases removed from V and 0 bases from J, the gap between germline ends came to 6 bases. Germline V gene data show CDR1 as LGHNA and CDR2 as YSLEER. This chain's CDR3 is CASSQDSTSGANVLTF. DNA for the CDR3: TGCGCCAGCAGCCAAGACAGTACCTCTGGGGCCAACGTCCTGACTTTC.

V and J are TRBV12-5 and TRBJ1-1; the D is unclear. This CDR3 is 17 amino acids long. Per germline, CDR1 LGHNT and CDR2 FRNRAP. V was pared by 0 bases and J by 5 bases, with 19 bases between. The CDR3 is CASGLVTRSRERTEAFF. In nucleotides, the CDR3 is TGTGCTAGTGGTTTGGTAACACGGAGTCGGGAGAGGACTGAAGCTTTCTTT. The full variable domain, with the rest looked up from reference TRBV12-5 and TRBJ1-1, is DARVTQTPRHKVTEMGQEVTMRCQPILGHNTVFWYRQTMMQGLELLAYFRNRAPLDDSGMPKDRFSAEMPDATLATLKIQPSEPRDSAVYFCASGLVTRSRERTEAFFGQGTRLTVV.

The CDR3 here is CASSRGVQFF. The CDR3 nucleotides are TGTGCCAGCAGCCGAGGCGTGCAGTTCTTC. V is TRBV5-8 and J is TRBJ2-1; no clear D gene. Per germline, CDR1 SGHTS and CDR2 YDEGEE. The CDR3 sequence is 10 residues long. The germline V and J ends were trimmed by 4 bases and 12 bases, with 8 bases remaining between them.

The chain links TRBV5-6 to TRBJ1-1; no reliable D call. CDR1 SGHDT and CDR2 YYEEEE come from the germline V gene. This CDR3 contains 14 residues. The V and J ends lost 0 bases and 7 bases respectively, with 13 bases between them. In nucleotides, the CDR3 is TGTGCCAGCAGCTTGGGGTCCCAGGCCGGTGAAGCTTTCTTT. Its translation: CASSLGSQAGEAFF.

V usage is TRBV5-1 and J usage is TRBJ2-5; 10 nucleotides match TRBD1. The DNA matches TRBJ2-7 better at its end, which makes the J call doubtful. The CDR3 runs to 16 residues. The germline V gene encodes CDR1 SGHRS and CDR2 YFSETQ. CDR3 sequence reads: CASSPPGQGGLYEQYF. The CDR3 DNA reads TGCGCCAGCAGCCCTCCCGGACAGGGGGGTTTGTACGAGCAGTACTTC.

The chain carries TRBV9 and TRBJ2-5; 10 bases map to TRBD2. CDR1 and CDR2 from the germline V gene are SGDLS and YYNGEE. The CDR3 spans 16 residues. V dropped 3 bases and J dropped 2; count of bases not matched to a gene: 7. For the CDR3, the DNA is TGTGCCAGCAGCGAGGGAGGAGCGGGGGGGCAAGAGACCCAGTACTTC. Translating gives CASSEGGAGGQETQYF. The whole variable domain, filled in from reference TRBV9 and TRBJ2-5, reads DSGVTQTPKHLITATGQRVTLRCSPRSGDLSVYWYQQSLDQGLQFLIQYYNGEERAKGNILERFSAQQFPDLHSELNLSSLELGDSALYFCASSEGGAGGQETQYFGPGTRLLVL.

The rearrangement joins TRBV29-1 to TRBJ2-2, with 9 bases fitting TRBD1. This CDR3 contains 13 residues. CDR1 is SQVTM, CDR2 ANQGSEA, per germline. The J segment lost 2 bases and the V segment lost 7 bases, leaving 2 bases of the junction unmatched. CDR3 region: CSADRGNTGELFF. The CDR3 nucleotides read TGCAGCGCGGACAGGGGTAACACCGGGGAGCTGTTTTTT.

This clone was detected only a few times. The V and J genes are TRBV4-3 and TRBJ1-1; 7 bases agree with TRBD1. Germline V gene lookup returns CDR1 LGHNA and CDR2 YSLEER. V lost 5 bases and J lost 3; bases outside the gene matches: 3. The CDR3 has 13 amino acids. CDR3 amino acids: CASSFDRDTEAFF. The CDR3 region has the DNA TGCGCCAGCAGCTTCGACAGGGACACTGAAGCTTTCTTT.

The chain employs TRBV5-1 and TRBJ2-5; unclear D gene. Per germline, CDR1 SGHRS and CDR2 YFSETQ. Between the trimmed V and J ends, which lost 2 bases and 4 bases, there was a span of 18 bases. The CDR3 has 16 amino acids. CDR3 loop: CASSFDRLAYGETQYF. The CDR3 DNA follows: TGCGCCAGCAGCTTCGATCGTCTTGCGTACGGAGAGACCCAGTACTTC.

This clone was recorded a few times. J is TRBJ1-2 and V is TRBV19; D is perhaps TRBD1 (6 bases). V lost 3 bases, J lost 2 bases, and 10 bases lay in between. The germline gives CDR1 LNHDA, CDR2 SQIVND (reference sequence). CDR3 length: 14 amino acids. The CDR3 coding sequence is TGTGCCAGTAGTATCGGGGGGCGCAACTATGGCTACACCTTC. Residues: CASSIGGRNYGYTF.

This clone was seen only once. The rearrangement links TRBV7-3 to TRBJ2-6, with D unresolved. The germline gives CDR1 SGHTA, CDR2 FQGTGA. The CDR3 has 16 amino acids. Trimming pared 0 bases from V and 3 bases from J, leaving 9 bases between. The chain's CDR3 is CASSLTPSVGANVLTF. DNA for the CDR3: TGTGCCAGCAGCTTAACGCCCAGCGTTGGGGCCAACGTCCTGACTTTC.

CDR3 sequence (DNA): TGTGCCAGCAGCTCTCGACAGGGGCTGGGAGAGACCCAGTACTTC. Translation: CASSSRQGLGETQYF. The chain joins TRBV11-1 to TRBJ2-5, with 8 positions matching TRBD1. Germline CDR1 reads SGHAT; CDR2 reads FQDESV (reference sequence). This CDR3 spans 15 amino acids. V was clipped by 4 bases and J by 4 bases; unmatched bases: 8.

This clone was detected a few times. The V call is TRBV19, the J call TRBJ2-3, with 11 bases aligning to TRBD2. This CDR3 has 14 residues. J gave up 5 bases and V 3 bases, and 1 base lay outside the gene matches. Per germline, CDR1 LNHDA and CDR2 SQIVND (reference sequence). DNA for the CDR3: TGTGCCAGTAGTATGGGACTAGCGGAAGATACGCAGTATTTT. This sequence encodes CASSMGLAEDTQYF.

This sequence joins TRBV16 and TRBJ1-4, with D uncertain. Germline CDR1 is KGHSY and CDR2 is FQNENV. CDR3 length: 15 residues. V lost 0 bases, J lost 5 bases, and 10 bases lay in between. The CDR3 DNA sequence: TGTGCCAGCAGCCAATCGTCAGTATTCAATGAAAAACTGTTTTTT. This encodes CASSQSSVFNEKLFF.

This clone was counted at least ten times. The chain is built from TRBV5-4 and TRBJ1-1; 10 bases map to TRBD1. CDR1 is SGHNT, CDR2 YYREEE, per germline (reference sequence). The CDR3 is 13 amino acids. With 4 bases clipped from V and 11 bases from J, the junction kept 8 bases outside the gene matches. CDR3 amino acids: CASSPDRGRDAFF. The CDR3 bases are TGTGCCAGCAGCCCTGACAGGGGGCGAGATGCTTTCTTT.

This clone was observed at least ten times. The rearrangement links TRBV19 to TRBJ1-5; the D is unclear. The germline V gene has CDR1 LNHDA and CDR2 SQIVND (reference sequence). The CDR3 is made up of 16 amino acids. Trimming cost V 0 bases and J 5 bases, with 14 bases left between them. The CDR3 protein is CASSIDQRGGYQPQHF. In DNA, the CDR3 is TGTGCCAGTAGTATAGATCAACGAGGAGGTTATCAGCCCCAGCATTTT.

This sequence joins TRBV9 and TRBJ2-5, with TRBD2 matching over 7 bases. The J call is doubtful: the DNA matches TRBJ2-7 better. CDR1 is SGDLS, CDR2 YYNGEE, per germline. This CDR3 spans 13 amino acids. The CDR3 here is CASAELLASEQYF. The CDR3 nucleotides are TGTGCCAGCGCGGAACTACTAGCGAGCGAGCAGTACTTC.

This clone showed up just a few times. The gene calls are TRBV5-1 and TRBJ2-1, with TRBD2 identical over 11 bases. The CDR3 sequence is 17 residues long. Trimming cost V 5 bases and J 7 bases; bases outside gene matches: 14. Per germline, CDR1 SGHRS and CDR2 YFSETQ. The CDR3 DNA sequence: TGCGCCAGCAGACCCCTCGGGACTAGCGGTGTACAAAATGAGCAGTTCTTC. It is translated as CASRPLGTSGVQNEQFF. Full variable domain (remainder filled in from reference TRBV5-1 and TRBJ2-1): KAGVTQTPRYLIKTRGQQVTLSCSPISGHRSVSWYQQTPGQGLQFLFEYFSETQRNKGNFPGRFSGRQFSNSRSEMNVSTLELGDSALYLCASRPLGTSGVQNEQFFGPGTRLTVL.

The sample holds one count of this clone. CDR3 loop: CASRRDKSSYEQYF. CDR3 bases: TGTGCCAGTCGCCGGGACAAAAGCTCCTACGAGCAGTACTTC. This sequence joins TRBV19 and TRBJ2-7; maybe TRBD1 (6 bases). CDR1 and CDR2 from the germline V gene are LNHDA and SQIVND (reference sequence). CDR3 length: 14 residues. V lost 8 bases and J lost 0, with 14 bases in between.